What follows are 23 T cell receptor beta chains derived from one specimen sequenced in a study of T cell responses to AZD1222 COVID-19 vaccine. The table came from immunoSEQ multiplex PCR; TCRdb's copy has only in-frame clones and leaves some out. This sample yields 150,000 to 250,000 clones, of which 93% are seen a single time; 1% belongs to the top ten. Sequencing was performed on peripheral blood, taken 28 days after the second AZD1222 dose. Receptors originate from an adult who received the AZD1222 COVID-19 vaccine.

The V and J genes are TRBV5-1 and TRBJ1-4; no clear D gene. Trimming removed 0 bases at V and 5 bases at J, with 17 bases between. Germline V gene sequence: CDR1 SGHRS, CDR2 YFSETQ. The CDR3 loop spans 17 amino acids. CDR3 sequence (DNA): TGCGCCAGCAGCTTGGAGCCGAGGGCAGGTTCGAATGAAAAACTGTTTTTT. The encoded protein is CASSLEPRAGSNEKLFF.

This clone appeared a single time. The J gene is TRBJ1-1, the V gene TRBV6-5; tentative D call: TRBD1 (5 bases). The CDR3 consists of 12 residues. V lost 4 bases to trimming and J lost 6 bases, with 9 bases between them. Germline loops: CDR1 MNHEY, CDR2 SVGAGI. CDR3 sequence reads: CASSSGSPEAFF. The CDR3 DNA reads as TGTGCCAGCAGTTCAGGGAGTCCTGAAGCTTTCTTT.

The chain employs TRBV9 and TRBJ2-5; 8 nucleotides match TRBD1. The CDR3 covers 16 residues. V dropped 0 bases and J dropped 5; count of bases not matched to a gene: 9. Looked up from germline, CDR1 is SGDLS and CDR2 is YYNGEE. The CDR3 bases are TGTGCCAGCAGCGTAGTGGGGCAGGGGGCCCGGGAGACCCAGTACTTC. Protein: CASSVVGQGARETQYF.

The chain combines TRBV4-1 with TRBJ2-7; 13 bases line up with TRBD2. The germline V gene encodes CDR1 MGHRA and CDR2 YSYEKL. The CDR3 consists of 17 residues. J lost 4 bases, V lost 4 bases, and 10 bases had no gene match. The CDR3 sequence is CASSLTTSGGAPYEQYF. In nucleotides, the CDR3 is TGCGCCAGCAGCCTAACTACTAGCGGGGGGGCGCCTTACGAGCAGTACTTC.

CDR3 DNA sequence: TGTGCCACCAGCAGGGGGGTTGGGGGTAATGAAAAACTGTTTTTT. Translation gives CATSRGVGGNEKLFF. The V call is TRBV15, the J call TRBJ1-4; the D gene is possibly TRBD1 (5 bases). The CDR3 covers 15 residues. V gave up 3 bases and J gave up 4 bases, with 12 bases separating them. Germline loops: CDR1 LNHNV, CDR2 YYDKDF (reference sequence).

The chain has TRBV3-1 (or the pseudogene TRBV3-2) and TRBJ2-2; 11 nucleotides agree with TRBD1. This CDR3 comprises 15 residues. Looked up from germline, CDR1 is LGHDT and CDR2 is YNNKEL (reference sequence). V lost 3 bases to trimming and J lost 6 bases; unmatched junction nucleotides: 3. In nucleotides, the CDR3 is TGTGCCAGCAGCCAGGGACAGGGGGTTTCCGGGGAGCTGTTTTTT. Translated, it gives CASSQGQGVSGELFF.

The chain joins TRBV5-1 to TRBJ1-2; D remains ambiguous. V gave up 0 bases and J gave up 6 bases, with 12 bases separating them. The CDR3 extends over 14 amino acids. The germline V gene encodes CDR1 SGHRS and CDR2 YFSETQ. CDR3 coding DNA: TGCGCCAGCAGCTTGGGAGTCCTAGGTGATGGCTACACCTTC. Its translation: CASSLGVLGDGYTF.

The rearrangement links TRBV15 to TRBJ1-5, with 7 bases identical to TRBD1. The CDR3 covers 16 residues. Trimming removed 1 base from V and 0 bases from J; junction bases left unmatched: 3. CDR1 LNHNV and CDR2 YYDKDF come from the germline V gene (reference sequence). Here the CDR3 DNA reads TGTGCCACCAGCAGAGCGGGACAGTATAGCAATCAGCCCCAGCATTTT. Translated, it gives CATSRAGQYSNQPQHF.

This clone was observed a single time. The genes are TRBV9 and TRBJ2-5; 7 nucleotides agree with TRBD2. The ends lost 1 base at V and 2 bases at J; junction bases unmatched: 2. This CDR3 contains 14 residues. Per germline, CDR1 SGDLS and CDR2 YYNGEE. DNA for the CDR3: TGTGCCAGCAGCGTATGGGGAGGGCAAGAGACCCAGTACTTC. Its translation is CASSVWGGQETQYF.

V usage is TRBV4-2 and J usage is TRBJ2-2; TRBD1 is a possible D gene (7 bases). Germline CDR1 reads LGHNA; CDR2 reads YNFKEQ. The V gene lost 0 bases and the J gene lost 4 bases, with 15 bases spanning the gap. This CDR3 is 17 amino acids long. CDR3 sequence reads: CASSQEGGQGGTGELFF. CDR3 nucleotide sequence: TGTGCCAGCAGCCAAGAAGGAGGTCAGGGGGGCACCGGGGAGCTGTTTTTT.

V gene TRBV12-5 combines with J gene TRBJ1-1; D remains ambiguous. The CDR3 consists of 14 residues. Looked up from germline, CDR1 is LGHNT and CDR2 is FRNRAP. V lost 6 bases, J lost 4 bases, and 15 bases lay in between. This CDR3 reads CASGLSSRATEAFF. CDR3 nucleotides: TGTGCTAGTGGCCTCAGTTCCCGGGCCACTGAAGCTTTCTTT.

This clone was found once. This chain connects TRBV3-1 (or the pseudogene TRBV3-2) to TRBJ2-1; D is perhaps TRBD1 or TRBD2 (5 bases each). CDR1 is LGHDT, CDR2 YNNKEL, per germline (reference sequence). The CDR3 covers 12 residues. V was clipped by 4 bases and J by 10 bases, with 11 bases between them. CDR3 bases: TGTGCCAGCAGCCGCCGGGACGCAGAGCAGTTCTTC. Translated, it gives CASSRRDAEQFF.

This rearrangement joins TRBV7-8 to TRBJ2-3; the D call may be TRBD1 or TRBD2 (5 bases each). The CDR3 loop spans 15 amino acids. Germline V gene data show CDR1 as SGHVS and CDR2 as FQNEAQ. V lost 1 base and J 7 bases, leaving 15 bases between the germline ends. The CDR3 sequence is CASSLDSGAYNTQYF. CDR3 coding DNA: TGTGCCAGCAGCTTAGACTCCGGGGCCTATAATACGCAGTATTTT. Complete variable domain (other parts from reference TRBV7-8 and TRBJ2-3): GAGVSQSPRYKVAKRGQDVALRCDPISGHVSLFWYQQALGQGPEFLTYFQNEAQLDKSGLPSDRFFAERPEGSVSTLKIQRTQQEDSAVYLCASSLDSGAYNTQYFGPGTRLTVL.

The V call is TRBV19, the J call TRBJ2-3; 8 bases fit TRBD2. The trim removed 3 bases at V and 3 bases at J, leaving 5 bases unmatched. Germline loops: CDR1 LNHDA, CDR2 SQIVND (reference sequence). CDR3 length equals 15 residues. CDR3 nucleotide sequence: TGTGCCAGTAGTATTGGCGGGGGGCTTACAGATACGCAGTATTTT. Translated, it gives CASSIGGGLTDTQYF.

The chain carries TRBV5-4 and TRBJ1-6; 9 bases map to TRBD1. The V segment lost 3 bases and the J segment 0 bases; nucleotides outside the gene matches: 4. The CDR3 extends over 17 amino acids. In germline, CDR1 is SGHNT, CDR2 YYREEE (reference sequence). This CDR3 reads CASSWDRASSYNSPLHF. CDR3 in DNA: TGTGCCAGCAGCTGGGACAGGGCCAGCTCCTATAATTCACCCCTCCACTTT. Combining the CDR3 with reference TRBV5-4 and TRBJ1-6 gives the whole variable domain ETGVTQSPTHLIKTRGQQVTLRCSSQSGHNTVSWYQQALGQGPQFIFQYYREEENGRGNFPPRFSGLQFPNYSSELNVNALELDDSALYLCASSWDRASSYNSPLHFGNGTRLTVT.

V is TRBV5-1 and J is TRBJ2-7; 11 bases are a match to TRBD1. Germline assignment: CDR1 SGHRS and CDR2 YFSETQ. This CDR3 has 17 residues. The V and J ends lost 0 bases and 5 bases, in that order; junction bases with no gene match: 10. CDR3 amino acids: CASSLAARTGGGNEQYF. The CDR3 DNA follows: TGCGCCAGCAGCTTGGCCGCTAGGACAGGGGGCGGGAACGAGCAGTACTTC.

This rearrangement joins TRBV5-1 to TRBJ2-2; D is unclear. The CDR3 contains 13 residues. With 6 bases removed from V and 4 bases from J, the gap between germline ends came to 10 bases. CDR1 is SGHRS, CDR2 YFSETQ, per germline. This CDR3 is CASNPSSTGELFF. The CDR3 bases are TGCGCCAGCAATCCTTCAAGCACCGGGGAGCTGTTTTTT.

Only a few counts were recorded for this clone. The V and J genes are TRBV27 and TRBJ1-1; 8 bases line up with TRBD1. There are 16 residues in the CDR3. V shed 2 bases, J shed 7 bases, and the junction held 12 bases outside the gene matches. Germline V gene sequence: CDR1 MNHEY, CDR2 SMNVEV (reference sequence). The chain's CDR3 is CASSLGVGQGASEAFF. The CDR3 DNA follows: TGTGCCAGCAGTTTAGGTGTGGGTCAGGGGGCGAGTGAAGCTTTCTTT.

The chain couples TRBV19 to TRBJ1-1; D gene unclear. Germline CDR1 reads LNHDA; CDR2 reads SQIVND (reference sequence). The length of the CDR3 is 14 residues. The V gene lost 5 bases and the J gene lost 2 bases, with 12 bases spanning the gap. Written as DNA, the CDR3 is TGTGCCAGTAGTCCCAATCTGGGCAACACTGAAGCTTTCTTT. As protein: CASSPNLGNTEAFF.

V gene TRBV9 combines with J gene TRBJ1-4, with D tentatively TRBD1 (6 bases). CDR1 and CDR2 (germline): SGDLS, YYNGEE. This CDR3 region has 15 residues. V gave up 3 bases and J gave up 5 bases, with 14 bases separating them. In DNA, the CDR3 is TGTGCCAGCAGCGCGCAGGGGATAGTGAATGAAAAACTGTTTTTT. This codes for CASSAQGIVNEKLFF.

This clone was picked up a small number of times. The chain is built from TRBV5-1 and TRBJ2-5; D unresolved. Germline V gene lookup returns CDR1 SGHRS and CDR2 YFSETQ. The germline V and J ends were trimmed by 0 bases and 1 base, with 10 bases remaining between them. This CDR3 region has 15 residues. The CDR3 spells CASSLAVRFQETQYF. CDR3 nucleotide sequence: TGCGCCAGCAGCTTGGCCGTGCGGTTCCAAGAGACCCAGTACTTC.

This clone was recorded only once. This chain connects TRBV3-1 (or the pseudogene TRBV3-2) to TRBJ2-3; 12 bases fit TRBD2. With 1 base clipped from V and 4 bases from J, the junction kept 12 bases outside the gene matches. Germline V CDR1 and CDR2: LGHDT, YNNKEL (reference sequence). This CDR3 is built from 19 residues. The CDR3 here is CASSQAKLAGGHSSDTQYF. CDR3 bases: TGTGCCAGCAGCCAAGCAAAACTAGCGGGGGGCCACTCTTCAGATACGCAGTATTTT.

The chain uses TRBV2 and TRBJ1-5; perhaps TRBD1 as D (5 bases). The CDR3 is made up of 14 amino acids. V gave up 1 base and J gave up 4 bases, with 8 bases separating them. Germline V gene sequence: CDR1 SNHLY, CDR2 FYNNEI. This CDR3 is CASSEDRQNQPQHF. The CDR3, as DNA: TGTGCCAGCAGTGAAGACAGACAGAATCAGCCCCAGCATTTT.